This T cell receptor beta chain stems from a study of beta chain features in type 1 diabetes. In the study overall: Patients were similar to healthy donors in age and gender (as well as in cell yields). General observations from the study: The naive, central memory and Treg TCRB repertoires of patients appeared to be more similar to one another than those of healthy donors. Type 1 diabetes patients had moderately but significantly shorter TCRB CDR3s in all four CD4+ subsets. Although PCR might favor shorter templates, it would do so equally in patients and controls.

It was via CD45RO/CCR7/CD25/CD127/CD95/CD27 that CD4+ naive, central memory, regulatory and stem cell-like memory cells were sorted. This CDR3 contains 16 residues. The V segment lost 6 bases and the J segment 4 bases; nucleotides outside the gene matches: 7. Germline lookup yields CDR1 SGHDN and CDR2 FVKESK. This clone has more than one count but fewer than ten. The antigen remains undetermined. Reverse transcription of all isolated RNA meant that expressed TCRB transcripts were sequenced. The table came from immunoSEQ multiplex PCR; TCRdb's copy has only in-frame clones and leaves some out. Of 150,000 to 200,000 clones listed, roughly 9% are singletons.

This sequence was found in a woman aged 30 to 39 with type 1 diabetes. The material sequenced was central memory CD4+ T cells from blood. The chain combines TRBV14 with TRBJ2-1, with 12 bases aligning to TRBD2. The CDR3 DNA is TGTGCCAGCAGGCTAGCGGGAGGGCCCTCTTACAATGAGCAGTTCTTC. As protein: CASRLAGGPSYNEQFF.